This TCR beta chain was observed in a study of vaccination and CD4 T cells after COVID-19. Study overall: Four females and six males made up the convalescents, two of whom were Hispanic. Two mRNA vaccine doses were given, either BNT162b2 or mRNA-1273.

With regard to this clonotype: Its target is not known.

V lost 3 bases to trimming and J lost 8 bases; unmatched junction nucleotides: 9. The germline V gene encodes CDR1 SEHNR and CDR2 FQNEAQ (reference sequence). The CDR3 runs 16 residues. Oncomine TCR Beta short-read sequencing was applied to DNA from cultured CD4+ T cells. Each CDR3 protein is one row after TCRdb ran MiXCR on the PCR reads. The table includes about 20,000 distinct CDR3 sequences, just over 45% detected once. Regarding treatment: approximately nine-day PBMC culture with coronavirus spike peptide pools or control peptides (ViraFEST assay). Under the ViraFEST approach, antigen-specific T cells were expanded with peptide pools and TCRs subsequently sequenced. With 10 ug/ml peptide pools and roughly 9 IU/ml IL-2, PBMCs were cultured at about 2 million per well.

The rearrangement uses TRBV7-9 and TRBJ2-2, with 10 positions matching TRBD2. This TCR was recovered from a human donor who had recovered from COVID-19. The specimen comprised CD4+ T cells from blood, cultured in vitro, sampled after SARS-CoV-2 vaccination. The CDR3 nucleotides are TGTGCCAGCAGCTTCGGACTAGCGGACCCCCAAGGGGAGCTGTTTTTT. The encoded protein is CASSFGLADPQGELFF.